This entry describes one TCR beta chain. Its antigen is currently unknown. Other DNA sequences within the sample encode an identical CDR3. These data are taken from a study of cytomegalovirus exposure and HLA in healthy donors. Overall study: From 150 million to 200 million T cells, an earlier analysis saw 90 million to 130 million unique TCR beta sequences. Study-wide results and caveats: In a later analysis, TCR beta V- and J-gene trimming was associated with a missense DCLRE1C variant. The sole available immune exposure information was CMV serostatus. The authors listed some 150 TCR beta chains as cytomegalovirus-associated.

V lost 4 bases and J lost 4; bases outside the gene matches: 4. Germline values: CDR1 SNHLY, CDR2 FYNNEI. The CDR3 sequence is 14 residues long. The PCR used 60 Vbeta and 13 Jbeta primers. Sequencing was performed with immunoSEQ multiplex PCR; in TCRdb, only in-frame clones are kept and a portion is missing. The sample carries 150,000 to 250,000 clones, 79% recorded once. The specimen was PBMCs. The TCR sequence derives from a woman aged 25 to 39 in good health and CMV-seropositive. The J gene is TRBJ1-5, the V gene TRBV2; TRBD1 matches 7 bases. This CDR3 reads CASSGQGGNQPQHF. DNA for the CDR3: TGTGCCAGCAGTGGGCAGGGGGGTAATCAGCCCCAGCATTTT. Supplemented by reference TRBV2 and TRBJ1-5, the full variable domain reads EPEVTQTPSHQVTQMGQEVILRCVPISNHLYFYWYRQILGQKVEFLVSFYNNEISEKSEIFDDQFSVERPDGSNFTLKIRSTKLEDSAMYFCASSGQGGNQPQHFGDGTRLSIL.